This T cell receptor beta chain came from a study of CD8 T cells in ankylosing spondylitis. Findings and limits, study-wide: Disease-linked clones reportedly showed significant enrichment in matched ankylosing spondylitis synovial fluid. Several highly homologous variants made up a TCR beta motif, and this motif appeared characteristic of ankylosing spondylitis blood.

This clonotype was detected many times. Its antigen remains unknown. Germline V gives CDR1 LGHNA, CDR2 YSLEER. Trimming shortened V by 0 bases and J by 7 bases, and 10 bases separated the two germline ends. The CDR3 extends over 14 amino acids. TCR beta libraries were made by quantitative 5'-RACE with molecular barcodes. TCRdb reprocessed the 5' RACE reads with MiXCR, giving one entry per CDR3 protein. This sample carries about 210,000 distinct CDR3 sequences, roughly 8% of them seen once, and the ten largest clones take about 5%. What was sequenced was blood, either unsorted or a sorted T cell fraction (not recorded which). The chain recombines TRBV4-3 with TRBJ2-1, with no clear D. This sequence originates from a female donor with ankylosing spondylitis or in good health (not recorded which). DNA for the CDR3: TGCGCCAGCAGCCAAGATACGTCCCGTAATGAGCAGTTCTTC. Its protein product is CASSQDTSRNEQFF.